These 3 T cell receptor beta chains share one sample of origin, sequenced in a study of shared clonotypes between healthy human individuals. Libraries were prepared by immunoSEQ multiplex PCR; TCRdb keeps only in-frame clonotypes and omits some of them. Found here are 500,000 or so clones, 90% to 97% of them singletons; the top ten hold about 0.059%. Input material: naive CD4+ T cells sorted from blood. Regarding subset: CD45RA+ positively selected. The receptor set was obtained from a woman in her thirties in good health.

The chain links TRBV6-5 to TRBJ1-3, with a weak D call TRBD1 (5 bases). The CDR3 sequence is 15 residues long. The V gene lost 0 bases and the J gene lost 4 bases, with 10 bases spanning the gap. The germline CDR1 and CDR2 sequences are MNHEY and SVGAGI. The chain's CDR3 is CASSYSKQGGNTIYF. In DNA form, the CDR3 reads TGTGCCAGCAGTTACTCGAAGCAGGGCGGAAACACCATATATTTT.

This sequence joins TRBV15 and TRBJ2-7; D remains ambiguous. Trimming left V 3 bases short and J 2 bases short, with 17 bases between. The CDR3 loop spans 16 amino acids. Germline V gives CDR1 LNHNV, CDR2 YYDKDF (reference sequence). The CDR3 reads CATSRIGMARTYEQYF. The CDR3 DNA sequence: TGTGCCACCAGCAGGATCGGTATGGCCCGAACCTACGAGCAGTACTTC.

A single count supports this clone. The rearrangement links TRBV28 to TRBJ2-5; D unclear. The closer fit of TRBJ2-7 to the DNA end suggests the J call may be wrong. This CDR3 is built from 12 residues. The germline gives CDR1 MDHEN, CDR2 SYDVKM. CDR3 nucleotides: TGTGCCAGCAGTTTACCCCCCTACGAGCAGTACTTC. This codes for CASSLPPYEQYF.